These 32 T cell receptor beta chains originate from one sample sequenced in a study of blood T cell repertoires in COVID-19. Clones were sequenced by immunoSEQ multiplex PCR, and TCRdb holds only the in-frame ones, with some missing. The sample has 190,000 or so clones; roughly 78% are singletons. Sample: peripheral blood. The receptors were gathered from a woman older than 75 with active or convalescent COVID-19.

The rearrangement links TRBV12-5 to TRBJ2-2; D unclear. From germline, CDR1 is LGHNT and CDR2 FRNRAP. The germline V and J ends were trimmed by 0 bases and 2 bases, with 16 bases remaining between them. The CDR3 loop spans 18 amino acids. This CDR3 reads CASGLVLPNPLNTGELFF. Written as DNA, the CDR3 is TGTGCTAGTGGTTTGGTACTTCCGAATCCTCTTAACACCGGGGAGCTGTTTTTT.

The CDR3 is CAWTEPGGRSGNTIYF. The CDR3 DNA follows: TGTGCCTGGACCGAACCCGGGGGGCGCTCTGGAAACACCATATATTTT. This chain links TRBV30 with TRBJ1-3, with D possibly TRBD1 on 6 matching bases. Germline V CDR1 and CDR2: GTSNPN, SVGIG (reference sequence). CDR3 length equals 16 residues. Trimming removed 4 bases at V and 0 bases at J, with 16 bases between.

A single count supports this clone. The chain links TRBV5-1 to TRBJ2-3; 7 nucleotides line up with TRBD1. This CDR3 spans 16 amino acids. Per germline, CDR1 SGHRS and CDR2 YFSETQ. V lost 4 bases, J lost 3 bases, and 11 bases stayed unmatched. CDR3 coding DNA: TGCGCCAGCAGCCCGCCTACCGGGACAGCGACAGATACGCAGTATTTT. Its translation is CASSPPTGTATDTQYF. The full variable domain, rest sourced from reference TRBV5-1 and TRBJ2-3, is KAGVTQTPRYLIKTRGQQVTLSCSPISGHRSVSWYQQTPGQGLQFLFEYFSETQRNKGNFPGRFSGRQFSNSRSEMNVSTLELGDSALYLCASSPPTGTATDTQYFGPGTRLTVL.

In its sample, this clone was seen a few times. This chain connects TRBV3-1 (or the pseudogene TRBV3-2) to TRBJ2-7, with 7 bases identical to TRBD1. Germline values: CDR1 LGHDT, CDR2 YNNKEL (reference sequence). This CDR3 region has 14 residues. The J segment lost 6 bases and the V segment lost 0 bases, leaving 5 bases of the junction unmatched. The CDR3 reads CASSQESTGFEQYF. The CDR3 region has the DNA TGTGCCAGCAGCCAAGAGTCGACAGGGTTCGAGCAGTACTTC.

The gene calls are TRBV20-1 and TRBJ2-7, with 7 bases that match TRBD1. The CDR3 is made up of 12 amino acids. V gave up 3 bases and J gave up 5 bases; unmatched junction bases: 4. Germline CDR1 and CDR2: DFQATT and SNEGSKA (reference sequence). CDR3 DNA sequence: TGCAGTGCTAGTCGACAGGGCAACGAGCAGTACTTC. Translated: CSASRQGNEQYF.

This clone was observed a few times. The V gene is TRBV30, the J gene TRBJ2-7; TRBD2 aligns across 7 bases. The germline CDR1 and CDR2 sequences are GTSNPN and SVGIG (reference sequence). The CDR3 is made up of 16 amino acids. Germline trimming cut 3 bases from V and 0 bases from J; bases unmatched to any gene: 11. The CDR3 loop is CAWSPQRGEGSYEQYF. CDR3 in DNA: TGTGCCTGGAGCCCGCAACGAGGGGAGGGCTCCTACGAGCAGTACTTC.

In DNA, the CDR3 is TGTGCCAGCTCTCCGAGGTATAGCAATCAGCCCCAGCATTTT. Translating gives CASSPRYSNQPQHF. The rearrangement uses TRBV18 and TRBJ1-5; D is ambiguous. This CDR3 is 14 amino acids long. The germline gives CDR1 KGHSH, CDR2 LQKENI. Trimming removed 6 bases from V and 0 bases from J, with 9 bases in between.

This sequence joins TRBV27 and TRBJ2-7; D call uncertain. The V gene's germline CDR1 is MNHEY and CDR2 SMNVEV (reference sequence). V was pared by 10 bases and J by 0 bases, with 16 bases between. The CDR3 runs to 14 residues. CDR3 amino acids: CATQRYLSSYEQYF. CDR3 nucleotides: TGTGCCACCCAGAGGTACCTCAGCTCCTACGAGCAGTACTTC.

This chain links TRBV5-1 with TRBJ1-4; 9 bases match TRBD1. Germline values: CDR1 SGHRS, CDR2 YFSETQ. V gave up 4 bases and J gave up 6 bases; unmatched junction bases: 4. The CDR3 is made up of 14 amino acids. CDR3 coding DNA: TGCGCCAGCAGCCAGACAGGGGGGTATGAAAAACTGTTTTTT. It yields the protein CASSQTGGYEKLFF.

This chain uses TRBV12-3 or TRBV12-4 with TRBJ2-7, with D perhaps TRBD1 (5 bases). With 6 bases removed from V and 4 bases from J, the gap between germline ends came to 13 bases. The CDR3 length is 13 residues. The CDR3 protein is CASSPGQKYEQYF. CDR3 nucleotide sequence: TGTGCCAGCAGCCCTGGACAAAAATACGAGCAGTACTTC.

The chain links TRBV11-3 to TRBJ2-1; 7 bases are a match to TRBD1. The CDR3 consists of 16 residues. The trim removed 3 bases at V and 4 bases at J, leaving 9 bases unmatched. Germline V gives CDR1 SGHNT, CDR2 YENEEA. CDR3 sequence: CASSLDRDSGYNEQFF. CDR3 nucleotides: TGTGCCAGCAGCTTGGACCGGGACAGTGGATACAATGAGCAGTTCTTC.

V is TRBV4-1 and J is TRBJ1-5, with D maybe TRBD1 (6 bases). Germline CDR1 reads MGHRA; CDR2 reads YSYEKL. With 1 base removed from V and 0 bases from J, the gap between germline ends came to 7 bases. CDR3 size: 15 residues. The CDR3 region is CASSQGTASNQPQHF. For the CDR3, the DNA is TGCGCCAGCAGCCAAGGGACAGCTAGCAATCAGCCCCAGCATTTT.

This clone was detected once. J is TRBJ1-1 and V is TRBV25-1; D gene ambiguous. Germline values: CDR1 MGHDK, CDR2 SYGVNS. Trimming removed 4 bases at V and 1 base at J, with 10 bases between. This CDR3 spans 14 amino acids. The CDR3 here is CASSGTGENTEAFF. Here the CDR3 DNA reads TGTGCCAGCAGTGGAACCGGGGAGAACACTGAAGCTTTCTTT.

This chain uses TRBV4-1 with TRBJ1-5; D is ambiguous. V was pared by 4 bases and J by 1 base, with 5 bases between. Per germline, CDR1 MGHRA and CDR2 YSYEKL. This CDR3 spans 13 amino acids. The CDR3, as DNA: TGCGCCAGCAGCCGAGGAAGCAATCAGCCCCAGCATTTT. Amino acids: CASSRGSNQPQHF.

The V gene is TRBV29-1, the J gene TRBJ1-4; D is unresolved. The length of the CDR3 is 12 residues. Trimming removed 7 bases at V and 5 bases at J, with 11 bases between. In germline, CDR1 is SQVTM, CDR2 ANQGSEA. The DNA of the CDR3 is TGCAGCGGCCGGGAACAAAATGAAAAACTGTTTTTT. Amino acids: CSGREQNEKLFF.

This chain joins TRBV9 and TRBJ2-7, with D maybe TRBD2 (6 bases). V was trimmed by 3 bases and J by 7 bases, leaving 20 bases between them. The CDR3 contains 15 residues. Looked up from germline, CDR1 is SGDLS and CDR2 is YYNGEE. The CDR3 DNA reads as TGTGCCAGCAGCGGCTCAGGCGGGGATCTCAGAGAGCAGTACTTC. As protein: CASSGSGGDLREQYF.

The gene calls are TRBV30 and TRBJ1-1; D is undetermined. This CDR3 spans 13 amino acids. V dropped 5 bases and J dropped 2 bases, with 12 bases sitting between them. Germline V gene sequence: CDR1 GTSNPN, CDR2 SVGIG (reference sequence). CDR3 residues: CAWRGVGNTEAFF. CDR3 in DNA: TGTGCCTGGCGGGGTGTGGGCAACACTGAAGCTTTCTTT.

The DNA of the CDR3 is TGTGCCAGCAGTGCCAAGCCGGGACAGAGAAACTATGGCTACACCTTC. It encodes CASSAKPGQRNYGYTF. This rearrangement joins TRBV6-1 to TRBJ1-2; 7 bases align to TRBD1. CDR1 is MNHNS and CDR2 is SASEGT in the germline V gene. This CDR3 comprises 16 residues. V trimming: 4 bases; J trimming: 2 bases; junction bases outside the gene matches: 10.

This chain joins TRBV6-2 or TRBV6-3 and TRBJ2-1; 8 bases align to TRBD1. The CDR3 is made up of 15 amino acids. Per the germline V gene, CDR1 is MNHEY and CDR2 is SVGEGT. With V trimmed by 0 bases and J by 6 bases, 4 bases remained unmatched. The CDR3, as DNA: TGTGCCAGCAGTTACTCGCCCGGACAGGGCAATGAGCAGTTCTTC. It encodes CASSYSPGQGNEQFF.

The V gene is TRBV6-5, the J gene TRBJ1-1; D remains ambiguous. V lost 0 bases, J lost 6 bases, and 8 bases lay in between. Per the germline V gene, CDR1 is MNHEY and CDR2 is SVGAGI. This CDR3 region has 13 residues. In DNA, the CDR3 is TGTGCCAGCAGTTACTCGATAGTTGCTGAAGCTTTCTTT. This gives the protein CASSYSIVAEAFF.

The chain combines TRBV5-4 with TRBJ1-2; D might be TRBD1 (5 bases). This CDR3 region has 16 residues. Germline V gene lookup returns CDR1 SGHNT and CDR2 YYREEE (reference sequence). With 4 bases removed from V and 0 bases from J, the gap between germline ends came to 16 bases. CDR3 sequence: CASSTGVGGTNYGYTF. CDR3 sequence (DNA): TGTGCCAGCAGCACTGGGGTGGGGGGAACTAACTATGGCTACACCTTC.

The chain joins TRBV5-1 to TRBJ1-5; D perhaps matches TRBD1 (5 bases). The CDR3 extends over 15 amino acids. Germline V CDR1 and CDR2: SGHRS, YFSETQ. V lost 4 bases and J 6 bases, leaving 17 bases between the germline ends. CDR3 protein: CASSPRGGVGQPQHF. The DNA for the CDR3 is TGCGCCAGCAGCCCTAGGGGAGGGGTTGGTCAGCCCCAGCATTTT.

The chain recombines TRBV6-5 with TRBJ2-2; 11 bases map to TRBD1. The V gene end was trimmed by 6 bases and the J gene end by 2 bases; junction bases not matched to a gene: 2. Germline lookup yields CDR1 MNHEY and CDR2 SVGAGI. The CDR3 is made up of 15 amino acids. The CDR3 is CASRWTGGNTGELFF. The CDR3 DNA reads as TGTGCCAGCAGATGGACAGGGGGCAACACCGGGGAGCTGTTTTTT.

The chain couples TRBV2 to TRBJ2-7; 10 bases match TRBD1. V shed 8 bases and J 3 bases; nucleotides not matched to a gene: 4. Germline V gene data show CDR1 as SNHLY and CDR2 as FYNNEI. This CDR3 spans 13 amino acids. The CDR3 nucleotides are TGTGCCAGCGGAGGGACAGGGGTCTACGAGCAGTACTTC. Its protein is CASGGTGVYEQYF.

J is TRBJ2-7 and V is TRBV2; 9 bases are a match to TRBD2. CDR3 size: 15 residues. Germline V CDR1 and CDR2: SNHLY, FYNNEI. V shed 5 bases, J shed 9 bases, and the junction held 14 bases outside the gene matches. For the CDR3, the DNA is TGTGCCAGCAGTCCTCCGCGGGGGGGAGACCGTCGGCAGTACTTC. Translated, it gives CASSPPRGGDRRQYF.

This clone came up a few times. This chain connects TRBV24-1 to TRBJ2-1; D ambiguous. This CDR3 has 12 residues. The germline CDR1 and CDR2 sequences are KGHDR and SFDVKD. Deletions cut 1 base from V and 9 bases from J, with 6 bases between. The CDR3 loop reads CATSDFSVEQFF. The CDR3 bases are TGTGCCACCAGTGATTTTAGTGTTGAGCAGTTCTTC.

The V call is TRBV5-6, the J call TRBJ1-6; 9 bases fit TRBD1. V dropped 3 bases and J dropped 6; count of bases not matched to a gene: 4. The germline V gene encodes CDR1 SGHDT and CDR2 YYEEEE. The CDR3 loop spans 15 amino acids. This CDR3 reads CASSWDRVGNSPLHF. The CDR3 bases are TGTGCCAGCAGCTGGGACAGGGTTGGTAATTCACCCCTCCACTTT.

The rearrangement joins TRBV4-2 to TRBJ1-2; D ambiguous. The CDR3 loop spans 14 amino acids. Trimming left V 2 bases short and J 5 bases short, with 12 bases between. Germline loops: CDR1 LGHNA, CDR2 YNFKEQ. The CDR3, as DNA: TGTGCCAGCAGCCAAAACCCACCGGAGTATGGCTACACCTTC. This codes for CASSQNPPEYGYTF.

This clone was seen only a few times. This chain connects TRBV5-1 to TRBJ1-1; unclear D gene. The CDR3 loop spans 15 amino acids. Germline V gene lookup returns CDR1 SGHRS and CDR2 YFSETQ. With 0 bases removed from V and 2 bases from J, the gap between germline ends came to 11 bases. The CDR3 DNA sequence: TGCGCCAGCAGCTTGGAGACTCTAGATAACACTGAAGCTTTCTTT. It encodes CASSLETLDNTEAFF.

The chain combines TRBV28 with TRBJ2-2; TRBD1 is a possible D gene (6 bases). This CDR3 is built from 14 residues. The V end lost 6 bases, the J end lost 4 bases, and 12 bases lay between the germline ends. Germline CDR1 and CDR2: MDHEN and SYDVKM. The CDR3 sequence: CASRPGQLTGELFF. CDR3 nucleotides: TGTGCCAGCAGACCGGGACAACTCACCGGGGAGCTGTTTTTT.

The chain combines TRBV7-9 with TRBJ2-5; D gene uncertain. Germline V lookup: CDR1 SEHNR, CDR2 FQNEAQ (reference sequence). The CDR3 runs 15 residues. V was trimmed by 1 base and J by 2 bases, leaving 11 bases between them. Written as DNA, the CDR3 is TGTGCCAGCAGCTTAGGGTACACATCGCAAGAGACCCAGTACTTC. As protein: CASSLGYTSQETQYF.

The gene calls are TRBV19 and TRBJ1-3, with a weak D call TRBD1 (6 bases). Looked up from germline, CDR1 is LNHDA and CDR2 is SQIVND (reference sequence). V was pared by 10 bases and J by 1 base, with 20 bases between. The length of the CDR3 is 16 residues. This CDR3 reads CATRGSEGQSGNTIYF. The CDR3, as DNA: TGTGCCACCCGGGGTTCAGAAGGACAGTCTGGAAACACCATATATTTT.